This TCR beta chain was recorded in a study of shared clonotypes between healthy human individuals. In the original analysis: For the immunoSEQ data, sequences were junction-only without quality scores, so filtering differed. The table came from immunoSEQ multiplex PCR; TCRdb's copy has only in-frame clones and leaves some out. That table gives V, J and clone size, and the DNA gave D and trimming. Of approximately 810,000 clones listed, more than 85% are singletons. Positively selected for CCR7, the CD45RO-negative cells used as naive CD8 cells excluded terminally differentiated effector memory CD45RA+ cells. Findings and caveats of the study: Larger richness was generally estimated for naive than memory subsets. Shared across a few donors were around 5% of the naive CD4 clonotypes.

There are 16 residues in the CDR3. Regarding this clone: What it binds is unknown.

Sequenced material: naive CD8+ T cells sorted from blood. The receptor's source is a man in his thirties or forties in good health. This sequence joins TRBV21-1 and TRBJ2-7; TRBD2 was called by the table and not checked on the DNA. TRBV21-1 corresponds to a pseudogene. In nucleotides, the CDR3 is TGTGCCAGCAGCAACCTACCTAGCGGGAGGAGTGAAGAGCAGTACTTC. Translated: CASSNLPSGRSEEQYF.